This T cell receptor beta chain was recorded in a study of radiotherapy plus CTLA-4 blockade in lung cancer. Germline CDR1 is SGHRS and CDR2 is YFSETQ. This CDR3 spans 16 amino acids. J gave up 2 bases and V 0 bases, and 8 bases lay outside the gene matches. Data came from immunoSEQ multiplex PCR; TCRdb stores just in-frame clones and leaves some out. The sample comprises about 59,000 clones, 65% to 85% of which are singletons, and 2.9% rests with the top ten. J is TRBJ2-7 and V is TRBV5-1, with 7 nucleotides matching TRBD2. The sequence was collected from a human donor with non-small cell lung cancer who had a complete response to radiotherapy plus ipilimumab. The sample here was peripheral blood, taken from a patient treated with radiotherapy plus ipilimumab. CDR3: CASSLVAGPLPYEQYF. DNA of the CDR3: TGCGCCAGCAGCTTGGTAGCGGGTCCTCTCCCCTACGAGCAGTACTTC.